This T cell receptor beta chain was documented in a study of neurological immune-mediated disorders. Study-wide results and limits: When the repertoires were grouped phylogenetically, those of 18 of the 34 multiple sclerosis patients came together in a single cluster of related CDR3 sequences, which points to a possible repertoire-level signature. HTLV-1-associated myelopathy ranked highest for TCR clonal expansion and multiple sclerosis lowest, beneath healthy controls.

The sample holds many counts of this clonotype. Its antigen is not known. Template-switch 5'RACE cDNA synthesis added a 10-nucleotide unique molecular identifier. TCRdb re-derived calls from the 5' RACE reads in MiXCR, one entry per CDR3 protein. The data show 50,000 to 70,000 distinct CDR3 sequences, 3.4% seen once. The CDR3 contains 15 residues. Trimming removed 4 bases from V and 4 bases from J; junction bases left unmatched: 10. Germline V gene data show CDR1 as SGHDT and CDR2 as YYEEEE. The rearrangement uses TRBV5-6 and TRBJ1-1; 7 bases fit TRBD1. The sequenced sample consisted of PBMCs. This TCR derives from a middle-aged man with multiple sclerosis. The CDR3 loop reads CASSLPRQGITEAFF. The CDR3, as DNA: TGTGCCAGCAGCCTACCGCGACAGGGCATCACTGAAGCTTTCTTT.